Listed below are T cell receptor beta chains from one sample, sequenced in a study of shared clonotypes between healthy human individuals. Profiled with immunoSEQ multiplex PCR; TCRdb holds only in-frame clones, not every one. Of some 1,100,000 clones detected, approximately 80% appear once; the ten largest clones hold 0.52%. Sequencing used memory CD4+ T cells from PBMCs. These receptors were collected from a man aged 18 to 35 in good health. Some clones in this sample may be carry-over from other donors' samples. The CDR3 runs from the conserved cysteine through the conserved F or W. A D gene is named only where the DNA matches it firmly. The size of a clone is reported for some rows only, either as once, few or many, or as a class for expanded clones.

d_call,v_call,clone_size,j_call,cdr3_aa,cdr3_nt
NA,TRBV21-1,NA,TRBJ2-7,CASSKDRGTYEQYF,TGTGCCAGCAGCAAGGACAGGGGTACGTACGAGCAGTACTTC
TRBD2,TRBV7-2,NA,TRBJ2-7,CASSLDGGSLYEQYF,TGTGCCAGCAGCTTAGATGGCGGGAGCCTATACGAGCAGTACTTC
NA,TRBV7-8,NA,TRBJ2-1,CASSLAESSYNEQFF,TGTGCCAGCAGCTTAGCGGAAAGCTCCTACAATGAGCAGTTCTTC
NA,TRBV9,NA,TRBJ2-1,CASSVGPGFNEQFF,TGTGCCAGCAGCGTAGGTCCCGGGTTCAATGAGCAGTTCTTC
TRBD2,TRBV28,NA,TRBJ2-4,CASSPPVGGAKNIQYF,TGTGCCAGCAGCCCCCCGGTGGGAGGGGCCAAAAACATTCAGTACTTC
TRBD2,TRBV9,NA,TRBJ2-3,CASSPRLAGGEDTQYF,TGTGCCAGCAGTCCCCGACTAGCGGGAGGCGAAGATACGCAGTATTTT
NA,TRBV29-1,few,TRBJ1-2,CSVLQSYGYTF,TGCAGCGTCCTACAGAGCTATGGCTACACCTTC
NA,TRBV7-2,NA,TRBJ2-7,CASSRSPNEQYF,TGTGCCAGCAGCCGTTCGCCCAACGAGCAGTACTTC
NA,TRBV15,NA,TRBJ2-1,CATSRDPVLANNEQFF,TGTGCCACCAGCAGAGATCCTGTGCTAGCTAACAATGAGCAGTTCTTC
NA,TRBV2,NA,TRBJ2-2,CASSLTGGGTGELFF,TGTGCCAGCAGTTTGACAGGAGGAGGCACCGGGGAGCTGTTTTTT
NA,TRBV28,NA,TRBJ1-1,CASSFGRRNTEAFF,TGTGCCAGCAGTTTTGGGCGACGGAACACTGAAGCTTTCTTT
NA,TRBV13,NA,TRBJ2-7,CASSPGAGQYF,TGTGCCAGCAGCCCTGGGGCAGGGCAGTACTTC
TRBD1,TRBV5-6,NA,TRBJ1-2,CASSRSGTEYGCTF,TGTGCCAGCAGTCGTTCTGGGACAGAATATGGCTGCACCTTC
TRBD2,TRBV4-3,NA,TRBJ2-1,CASSQVFSGRAGEQFF,TGCGCCAGCAGCCAAGTCTTTAGCGGGAGGGCCGGGGAGCAGTTCTTC
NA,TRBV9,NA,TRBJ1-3,CASSVEGAASSGNTIYF,TGTGCCAGCAGCGTAGAAGGGGCGGCCTCCTCTGGAAACACCATATATTTT
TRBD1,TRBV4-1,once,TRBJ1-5,CASSQGQGKGQPQHF,TGCGCCAGCAGCCAAGGACAGGGGAAGGGTCAGCCCCAGCATTTT
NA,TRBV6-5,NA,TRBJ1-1,CASSLRWGSAEAFF,TGTGCCAGCAGTCTAAGGTGGGGTAGCGCTGAAGCTTTCTTT
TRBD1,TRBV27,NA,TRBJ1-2,CASSPDRDIYGYTF,TGTGCCAGCAGTCCCGACAGGGATATCTATGGCTACACCTTC
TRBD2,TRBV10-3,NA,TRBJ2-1,CAISHGSGRNNEQFF,TGTGCCATCAGTCACGGTAGCGGGAGGAACAATGAGCAGTTCTTC
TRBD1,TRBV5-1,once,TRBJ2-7,CASSLTGGSAYEQYF,TGCGCCAGCAGCCTGACAGGGGGCAGCGCCTACGAGCAGTACTTC
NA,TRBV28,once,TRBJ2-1,CASSFGSVHNEQFF,TGTGCCAGCAGTTTTGGGTCGGTACACAATGAGCAGTTCTTC
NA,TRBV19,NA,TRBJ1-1,CASSIYRDVFF,TGTGCCAGTAGTATCTACAGGGATGTTTTCTTT
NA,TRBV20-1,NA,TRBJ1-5,CSARGGQLQHF,TGCAGTGCTAGAGGGGGGCAGCTCCAGCATTTT
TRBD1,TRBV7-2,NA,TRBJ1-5,CASSLGNRGQPQHF,TGTGCCAGCAGCTTAGGAAACAGGGGACAGCCCCAGCATTTT
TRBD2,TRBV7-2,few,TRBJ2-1,CASSLAGRAHEQFF,TGTGCCAGCAGCTTAGCCGGGAGGGCCCATGAGCAGTTCTTC
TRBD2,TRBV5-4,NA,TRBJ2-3,CASSPYSGGRTDTQYF,TGTGCCAGCAGCCCATACAGCGGGGGCCGCACAGATACGCAGTATTTT
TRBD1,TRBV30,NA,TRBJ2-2,CAWNPRTGAGELFF,TGTGCCTGGAATCCTCGGACAGGGGCCGGGGAGCTGTTTTTT
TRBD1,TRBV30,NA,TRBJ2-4,CAWSGDRGHIQYF,TGTGCCTGGAGTGGGGACAGGGGACACATTCAGTACTTC
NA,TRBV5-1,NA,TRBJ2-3,CASSPQVWSTDTQYF,TGCGCCAGCAGCCCGCAGGTTTGGAGCACAGATACGCAGTATTTT
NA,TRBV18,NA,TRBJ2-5,CASSPNWTVHRRETQYF,TGTGCCAGCTCACCAAATTGGACAGTCCATCGGAGGGAGACCCAGTACTTC
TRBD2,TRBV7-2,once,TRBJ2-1,CASSLAMLAGGVDEQFF,TGTGCCAGCAGCTTGGCGATGCTAGCGGGAGGGGTCGATGAGCAGTTCTTC
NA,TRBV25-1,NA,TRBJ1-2,CASSDRYPNYGYTF,TGTGCCAGCAGTGACAGATACCCTAACTATGGCTACACCTTC
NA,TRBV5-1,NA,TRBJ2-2,CASGPRGSGELFF,TGCGCCAGCGGACCCCGGGGGAGCGGGGAGCTGTTTTTT
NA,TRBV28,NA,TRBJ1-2,CASSLSLWHLGYGYTF,TGTGCCAGCAGTTTATCCTTATGGCACTTGGGCTATGGCTACACCTTC
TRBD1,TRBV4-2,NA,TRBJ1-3,CASSPGGTGTNSGNTIYF,TGTGCCAGCAGCCCAGGGGGGACAGGAACAAACTCTGGAAACACCATATATTTT
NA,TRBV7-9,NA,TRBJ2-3,CASSLVVLPTDTQYF,TGTGCCAGCAGCTTAGTAGTACTACCCACAGATACGCAGTATTTT
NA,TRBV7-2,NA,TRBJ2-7,CASSADRSFSYEQYF,TGTGCCAGCAGCGCCGACAGGTCCTTCTCCTACGAGCAGTACTTC
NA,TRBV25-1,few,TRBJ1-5,CASSELNQPQHF,TGTGCCAGCAGTGAACTCAATCAGCCCCAGCATTTT
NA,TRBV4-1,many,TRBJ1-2,CASSQERSVTRGYGYTF,TGCGCCAGCAGCCAAGAACGGTCGGTGACACGGGGGTATGGCTACACCTTC
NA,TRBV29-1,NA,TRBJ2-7,CSVGTVRYEQYF,TGCAGCGTTGGGACAGTCCGTTACGAGCAGTACTTC
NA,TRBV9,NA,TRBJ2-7,CASSVVYEQYF,TGTGCCAGCAGCGTAGTCTACGAGCAGTACTTC